The T cell receptor (beta chain) described here comes from a study of human T cells and chemical hapten exposure. Notes on the study in general: While controls formed fewer of them, expanded TCRs formed significantly more large CDR3 similarity clusters.

The germline CDR1 and CDR2 sequences are SGDLS and YYNGEE. Trimming removed 4 bases at V and 1 base at J, with 14 bases between. This CDR3 is built from 15 residues. One entry per CDR3 protein, called by TCRdb with MiXCR from the RACE reads. The profile shows around 120,000 distinct CDR3 sequences, 11% of them singletons. As for this clonotype: What it binds is not known.

Time point noted: patch test 1, 2 weeks after DPC sensitization. Treatment given: therapeutic diphenylcyclopropenone sensitization with weekly scalp DPC. Each donor was an alopecia patient between 18 and 70 years of age who qualified for DPC. The chain combines TRBV9 with TRBJ1-1; the D gene is possibly TRBD1 (5 bases). The source is a woman in her forties with alopecia areata. Some clones in this sample may be carry-over from other donors' samples. The sample in question was whole blood, obtained in connection with sensitization to the hapten diphenylcyclopropenone (DPC). CDR3: CASSPQTVPNTEAFF. The CDR3 DNA reads TGTGCCAGCAGCCCCCAGACAGTTCCGAACACTGAAGCTTTCTTT.